A single sample gave rise to the 4 T cell receptor beta chains below, sequenced in a study of response to subunit inactivated influenza vaccine. TCRdb processed the RT-PCR reads anew with MiXCR; each CDR3 protein has one entry. Of about 650,000 distinct CDR3 sequences listed, approximately 14% are singletons. Sequences were derived from PBMCs from blood, sampled about 11 days after vaccination. The receptors here all came from a man over 45 who received an inactivated influenza vaccine.

This chain uses TRBV20-1 with TRBJ2-3; possible D gene TRBD1, 6 bases. Germline V CDR1 and CDR2: DFQATT, SNEGSKA (reference sequence). This CDR3 has 13 amino acids. V was shortened by 1 base and J by 8 bases, with 13 bases between the two germline ends. The CDR3 region has the DNA TGCAGTGCTAGAGGGGCAGGGGAAGCTACGCAGTATTTT. Translating it yields CSARGAGEATQYF.

This rearrangement joins TRBV2 to TRBJ2-2; perhaps TRBD2 as D (7 bases). Germline CDR1 and CDR2: SNHLY and FYNNEI. This CDR3 region has 16 residues. Trimming shortened V by 4 bases and J by 2 bases, and 14 bases separated the two germline ends. The CDR3 sequence is CASSVAGAVNTGELFF. DNA for the CDR3: TGTGCCAGCAGTGTGGCGGGGGCAGTTAACACCGGGGAGCTGTTTTTT.

This clonotype was picked up a small number of times. This chain joins TRBV3-1 and TRBJ1-1, with D unclear. The V end was cut by 0 bases, the J end by 4 bases, with 9 bases between. Looked up from germline, CDR1 is LGHDT and CDR2 is YNNKEL (reference sequence). There are 14 residues in the CDR3. Written as DNA, the CDR3 is TGTGCCAGCAGCCAAGACTTATCAAGCACTGAAGCTTTCTTT. Its translation: CASSQDLSSTEAFF.

The rearrangement links TRBV7-9 to TRBJ2-3; 7 nucleotides match TRBD1. With V trimmed by 4 bases and J by 4 bases, 11 bases remained unmatched. The V gene's germline CDR1 is SEHNR and CDR2 FQNEAQ (reference sequence). The CDR3 sequence is 16 residues long. CDR3 protein: CASSSLGQSVADTQYF. The CDR3 DNA follows: TGTGCCAGCAGCTCATTGGGACAGTCAGTGGCAGATACGCAGTATTTT.